The rows below give T cell receptor beta chains drawn from one sample of a study of blood T cells in healthy people across ages. TCRdb fed the 5' RACE reads into MiXCR, producing one record per CDR3 protein. Of roughly 2 million distinct CDR3 sequences detected, just under 50% appear once; the ten largest clones hold more than 2%. Source material: blood. The receptor source for this set is a woman in her thirties or forties in good health. Each CDR3 is given with its conserved first and last residue. D genes are given only for firm matches. Clone sizes are given selectively: once, few, many, or a class where the clone is expanded.

V,D,size,J,DNA,CDR3
TRBV6-6,-,-,TRBJ1-4,TGTGCCAGCAGTGACCGAGGGGCAACTAATGCAAAACTGTTTTTT,CASSDRGATNAKLFF
TRBV5-1,-,-,TRBJ2-1,TGCGCCAGCAGACTAACGTACAATGAGCAGTTCTTC,CASRLTYNEQFF
TRBV6-6,-,-,TRBJ2-7,TGTGCCAGCATTAGTGGAAGCGCCTACGAGCAGTACTTC,CASISGSAYEQYF
TRBV20-1,TRBD2,few,TRBJ2-5,TGCAGTGGAGGATCCTGGGGGGGAGAGACCCAGTACTTC,CSGGSWGGETQYF
TRBV4-1,TRBD1,-,TRBJ1-2,TGCGCCAGCAGCCAAGAACCCCGGGACAGCCCGTATGGCTACACCTTC,CASSQEPRDSPYGYTF
TRBV5-1,-,-,TRBJ1-4,TGCGCCAGCAGCTCATCCGGGGCTAATGAAAAACTGTTTTTT,CASSSSGANEKLFF
TRBV6-5,-,-,TRBJ2-3,TGTGCCAGCAGTTACGTCCCAGCAGATACGCAGTATTTT,CASSYVPADTQYF
TRBV7-9,TRBD2,-,TRBJ2-1,TGTGCCAGCAGCCAAACGAAGAGGACTAGCCTCGACAATGAGCAGTTCTTC,CASSQTKRTSLDNEQFF
TRBV6-5,TRBD2,-,TRBJ2-3,TGTGCCAGCCGCACGTGGACTAGCGGGCCAGATACGCAGTATTTT,CASRTWTSGPDTQYF
TRBV5-1,TRBD2,-,TRBJ2-7,TGCGCCAGCAGCTTGGTCCAGACTAGCGGGGGATTCAACAATGAGCAGTACTTC,CASSLVQTSGGFNNEQYF
TRBV11-2,-,few,TRBJ2-4,TGTGCCAGCAGCTCCAGGGCCGGAACCGCCAAACAAAACATTCAGTACTTC,CASSSRAGTAKQNIQYF
TRBV11-2,-,few,TRBJ2-1,TGTGCCAGCAGCCTTATTAGTCCAAATGAGCAGTTCTTC,CASSLISPNEQFF
TRBV6-6,TRBD2,few,TRBJ2-3,TGTGCCAGCAGTTACATGGGGGGGGGAGGGGCAGATACGCAGTATTTT,CASSYMGGGGADTQYF
TRBV29-1,TRBD1,-,TRBJ2-7,TGCAGCGTTGAAGATAAAGACAGGGATTACGAGCAGTACTTC,CSVEDKDRDYEQYF
TRBV29-1,TRBD1,-,TRBJ1-4,TGCAGCGTTGAAGATCCCCGACAGGGGAGAGAAAAACTGTTTTTT,CSVEDPRQGREKLFF
TRBV7-9,-,few,TRBJ1-5,TGTGCCAGCAGCTTAGGGGACAATTCCAATCAGCCCCAGCATTTT,CASSLGDNSNQPQHF